This TCR beta chain was captured in a study of CD8+ T cells in alopecia areata. General study points: Sequencing of scalp tissue also captures the resident alphabeta T cells of normal skin. Clonality in the scalp and expanded CD8+ clones ranked among the top 100 were significantly decreased by tofacitinib. Normal scalp showed lower clonality than lesional scalp, especially alopecia totalis/universalis.

This CDR3 contains 12 residues. Trimming pared 4 bases from V and 7 bases from J, leaving 11 bases between. Germline values: CDR1 SNHLY, CDR2 FYNNEI. Treatment described: oral pan-JAK inhibitor, 5-10 mg twice daily. A remark on this clone: The antigen is undetermined.

The sequencing template was cDNA reverse transcribed from extracted RNA. Libraries were prepared by immunoSEQ multiplex PCR; TCRdb keeps only in-frame clonotypes and omits some of them. The sample shows approximately 180,000 clones, 60% of them seen only once. The receptor's source is a human donor with alopecia areata. The rearrangement uses TRBV2 and TRBJ2-7; D unclear. The sequencing used CD4+ T cells sorted from blood, collected at week 24, from a patient treated with tofacitinib. DNA for the CDR3: TGTGCCAGCAGTGTTTCCCTGCGTGAGCAGTACTTC. This codes for CASSVSLREQYF.